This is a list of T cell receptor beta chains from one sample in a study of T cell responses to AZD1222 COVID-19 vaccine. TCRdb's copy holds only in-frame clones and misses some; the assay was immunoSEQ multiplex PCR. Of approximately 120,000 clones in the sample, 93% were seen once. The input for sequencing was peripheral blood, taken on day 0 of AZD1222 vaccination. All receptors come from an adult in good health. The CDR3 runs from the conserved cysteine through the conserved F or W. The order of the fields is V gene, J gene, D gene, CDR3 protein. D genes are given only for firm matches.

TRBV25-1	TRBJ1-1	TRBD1	CASSTTGAAEAFF
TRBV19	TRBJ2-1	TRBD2	CASTTVAGGPGNEQFF
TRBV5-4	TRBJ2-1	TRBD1	CASSSGQDRSYNEQFF
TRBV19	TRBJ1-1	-	CASSVSGLISSEAFF
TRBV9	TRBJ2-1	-	CASSPSDSHNEQFF
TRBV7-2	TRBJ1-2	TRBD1	CASRAGGALYYGYTF
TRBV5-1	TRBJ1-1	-	CASSPDGGRGTEAFF
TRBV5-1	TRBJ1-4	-	CASSFQGGEKLFF
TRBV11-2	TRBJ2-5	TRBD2	CASSLQTSGSGTQYF
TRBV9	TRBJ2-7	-	CASSVGSSYEQYF
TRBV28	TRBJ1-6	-	CASSEGGRRSPLHF
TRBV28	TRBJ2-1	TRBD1	CASSRTGARGEQFF
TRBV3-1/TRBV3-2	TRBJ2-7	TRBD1	CASSPDRGPREQYF
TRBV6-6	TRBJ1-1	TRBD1	CASSPTGTEAFF
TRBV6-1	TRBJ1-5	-	CASSEVRRGGNQPQHF
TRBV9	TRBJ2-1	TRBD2	CASSVAGRAADEQFF
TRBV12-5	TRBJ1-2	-	CASGLGTHRIYGYTF
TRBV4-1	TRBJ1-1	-	CASSQEMNTEAFF
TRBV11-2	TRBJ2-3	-	CASSLASSDTQYF
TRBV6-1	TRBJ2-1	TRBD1	CASSDQRTGHEQFF
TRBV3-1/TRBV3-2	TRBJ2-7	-	CASSQFAGTPSSYEQYF
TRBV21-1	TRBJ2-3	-	CASSKAGGPGWDTQYF
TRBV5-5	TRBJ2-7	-	CASSLEGVSVEQYF
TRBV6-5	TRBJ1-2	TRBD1	CASSYSTGRFGYGYTF
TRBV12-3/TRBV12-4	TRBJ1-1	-	CASSLVQGGRAFF
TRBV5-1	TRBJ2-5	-	CASSLEETQYF
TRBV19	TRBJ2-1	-	CASSLHRGEQFF
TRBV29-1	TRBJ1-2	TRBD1	CSVGDSRNYGYTF
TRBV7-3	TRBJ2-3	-	CASSSGEAVDTQYF
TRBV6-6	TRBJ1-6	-	CASSYGGYVTPLHF
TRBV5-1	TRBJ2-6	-	CASSYPQESSGANVLTF
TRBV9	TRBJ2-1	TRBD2	CASSAGTGTRVWQFF
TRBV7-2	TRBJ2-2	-	CASSSGTLGGELFF